This T cell receptor (beta chain) stems from a study of cytotoxic CD8 clonotypes in ibrutinib-treated CLL. Study in general: Within the patient group, about a dozen were relapsed/refractory and fewer than 16 treatment-naive, and roughly 18 were IGHV unmutated. The average sample held around 280,000 productive templates and more than 80,000 productive rearrangements. Response sampling came at median around 12 months of treatment, ranging 6 to 36 months.

About this clone: Its antigen is as yet unknown.

Trimming cost V 7 bases and J 0 bases, with 12 bases left between them. Germline lookup yields CDR1 SNHLY and CDR2 FYNNEI. There are 14 residues in the CDR3. General study results and limits: Increased clonality at ibrutinib response gave way to a return toward baseline at progression.

Libraries were prepared by immunoSEQ multiplex PCR; TCRdb keeps only in-frame clonotypes and omits some of them. The sample lists 150,000 to 200,000 clones; about two thirds were seen once. The input for sequencing was PBMCs, taken after 24 months of ibrutinib treatment. The chain is built from TRBV2 and TRBJ1-1, with D possibly matching TRBD1 (5 bases). This TCR was recovered from a human donor with chronic lymphocytic leukemia. CDR3 sequence: CASKLGRVNTEAFF. CDR3 bases: TGTGCCAGCAAGTTGGGCAGGGTGAACACTGAAGCTTTCTTT.